This T cell receptor (beta chain) derives from a study of blood T cell repertoires in COVID-19. For the study at large: PBMCs, B-cell-depleted T cells, or T cells were the source of the cDNA or gDNA that made up the material.

Seattle patients were enrolled while actively infected and followed longitudinally. CDR3 size: 15 residues. From germline, CDR1 is MNHEY and CDR2 SVGAGI. V trimming: 6 bases; J trimming: 1 base; junction bases outside the gene matches: 5. TCRdb's copy holds only in-frame clones and misses some; the assay was immunoSEQ multiplex PCR. The sample records about 210,000 clones, 85% being singletons. Source material: peripheral blood. The chain carries TRBV6-5 and TRBJ2-2, with 7 positions matching TRBD1. This sequence was found in a man aged 45-60 years with COVID-19, enrolled during active disease. For the CDR3, the DNA is TGTGCCAGCAGAACCGGGACAGAGAACACCGGGGAGCTGTTTTTT. Its protein is CASRTGTENTGELFF.